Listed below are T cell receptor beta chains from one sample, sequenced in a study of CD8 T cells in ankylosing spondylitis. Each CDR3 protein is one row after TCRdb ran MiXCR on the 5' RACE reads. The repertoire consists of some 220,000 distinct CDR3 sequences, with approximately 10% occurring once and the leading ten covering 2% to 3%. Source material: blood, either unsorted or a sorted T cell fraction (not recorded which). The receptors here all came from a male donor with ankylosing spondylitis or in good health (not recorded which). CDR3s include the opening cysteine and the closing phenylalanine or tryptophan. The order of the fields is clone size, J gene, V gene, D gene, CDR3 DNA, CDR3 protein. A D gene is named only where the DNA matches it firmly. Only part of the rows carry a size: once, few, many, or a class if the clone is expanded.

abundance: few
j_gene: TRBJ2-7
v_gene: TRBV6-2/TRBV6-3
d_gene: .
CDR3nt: TGTGCCAGCAGTTACAGCCAAATAGTGGGATACGAGCAGTACTTC
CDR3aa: CASSYSQIVGYEQYF

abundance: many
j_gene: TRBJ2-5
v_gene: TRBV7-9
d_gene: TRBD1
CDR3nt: TGTGCCAGCAGCCCCGGTACAGGGGGCATAGAGACCCAGTACTTC
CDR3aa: CASSPGTGGIETQYF

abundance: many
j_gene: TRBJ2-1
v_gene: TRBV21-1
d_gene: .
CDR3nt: TGTGCCAGCAGCAGCCCGGGGACAGGTAGCTTCAATGAGCAGTTCTTC
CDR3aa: CASSSPGTGSFNEQFF

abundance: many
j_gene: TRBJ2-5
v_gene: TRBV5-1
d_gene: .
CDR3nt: TGCGCCAGCAGCTTGGCAGGGGTGCAAGAGACCCAGTACTTC
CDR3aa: CASSLAGVQETQYF

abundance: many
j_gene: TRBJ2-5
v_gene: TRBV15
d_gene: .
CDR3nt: TGTGCCACCAGCCCCCTGGGGGGACAAGAGACCCAGTACTTC
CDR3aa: CATSPLGGQETQYF

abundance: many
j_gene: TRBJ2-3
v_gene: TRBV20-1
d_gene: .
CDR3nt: TGCAGTGCTAGCCGAAGGCGCGTCAGCACAGATACGCAGTATTTT
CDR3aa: CSASRRRVSTDTQYF

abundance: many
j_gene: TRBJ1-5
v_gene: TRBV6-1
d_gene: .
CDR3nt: TGTGCCAGCAGGGGCAATCAGCCCCAGCATTTT
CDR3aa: CASRGNQPQHF

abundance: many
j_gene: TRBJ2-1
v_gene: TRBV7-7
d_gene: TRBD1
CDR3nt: TGTGCCAGCAGCTCGACGACAGGGCTGAGCAATGAGCAGTTCTTC
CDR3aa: CASSSTTGLSNEQFF

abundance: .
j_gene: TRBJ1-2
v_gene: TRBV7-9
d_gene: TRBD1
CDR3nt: TGTGCCAGCAGCTCCGGACAGGGAGGGTGCACCTTC
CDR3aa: CASSSGQGGCTF

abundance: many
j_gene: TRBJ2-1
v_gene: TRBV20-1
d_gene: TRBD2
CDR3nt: TGCAGTGCTAGACTAGCGGGGCGAGCCTACAATGAGCAGTTCTTC
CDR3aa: CSARLAGRAYNEQFF

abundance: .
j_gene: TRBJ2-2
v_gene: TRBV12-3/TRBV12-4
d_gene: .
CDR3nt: TGTGCCAGCAGGATGGGGGGTTGGGCCGGGGAGCTGTTTTTT
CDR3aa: CASRMGGWAGELFF

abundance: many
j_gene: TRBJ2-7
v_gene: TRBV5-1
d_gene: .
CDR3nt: TGCGCCAGCAGAGCGCTGCAGGGGCCCTACGAGCAGTACTTC
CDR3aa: CASRALQGPYEQYF

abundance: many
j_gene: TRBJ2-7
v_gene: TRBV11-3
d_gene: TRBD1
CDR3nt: TGTGCCAGCAGCTTAGGAGGGACAGGGATGGAAGAGCAGTACTTC
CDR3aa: CASSLGGTGMEEQYF

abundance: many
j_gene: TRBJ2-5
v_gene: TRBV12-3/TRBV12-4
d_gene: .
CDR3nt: TGTGCCAGCAGTTTAACAGGGTCGGAGACCCAGTACTTC
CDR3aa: CASSLTGSETQYF

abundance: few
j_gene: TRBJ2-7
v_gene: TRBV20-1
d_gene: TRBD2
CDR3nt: TGCAGTGCTAGCGGGGGGGCAGAGGAGCAGTACTTC
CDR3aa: CSASGGAEEQYF

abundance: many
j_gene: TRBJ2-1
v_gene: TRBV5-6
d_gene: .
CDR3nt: TGTGCCAGCACGTCGGGACCTACCACTTACAATGAGCAGTTCTTC
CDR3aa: CASTSGPTTYNEQFF

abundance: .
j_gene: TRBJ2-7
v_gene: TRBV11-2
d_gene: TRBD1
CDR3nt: TGTGCCAGCAGCTTAGGGGGAGGGACAGGGGGCGACGAGCAGTACTTC
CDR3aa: CASSLGGGTGGDEQYF

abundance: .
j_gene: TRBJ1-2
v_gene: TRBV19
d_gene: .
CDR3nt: TGTGCCAGTAGTATAATTAGGGGCCAGGGCGATGGCTACACCTTC
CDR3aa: CASSIIRGQGDGYTF

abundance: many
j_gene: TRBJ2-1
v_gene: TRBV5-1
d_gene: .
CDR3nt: TGCGCCAGCAGCCCCCTCGGAGAGAGCTCCTACAATGAGCAGTTCTTC
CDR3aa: CASSPLGESSYNEQFF

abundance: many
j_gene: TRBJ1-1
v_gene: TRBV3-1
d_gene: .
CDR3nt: TGTGCCAGCAGCCAAGCGGGGACCCTTCGAGCTTTCTTT
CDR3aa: CASSQAGTLRAFF

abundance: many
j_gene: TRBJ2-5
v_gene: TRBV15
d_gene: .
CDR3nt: TGTGCCACCATACGGGAGACCCAGTACTTC
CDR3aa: CATIRETQYF

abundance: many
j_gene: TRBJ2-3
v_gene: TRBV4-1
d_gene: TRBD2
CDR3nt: TGCGCCAGCAGCCAAGAGCCCAGCGGGGGCCGCGGTACGCAGTATTTT
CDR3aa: CASSQEPSGGRGTQYF

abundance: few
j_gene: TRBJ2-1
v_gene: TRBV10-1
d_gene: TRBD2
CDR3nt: TGCGCCAGCAGTGAATCGGCTAGCGGGGGGTCCTACAATGAGCAGTTCTTC
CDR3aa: CASSESASGGSYNEQFF

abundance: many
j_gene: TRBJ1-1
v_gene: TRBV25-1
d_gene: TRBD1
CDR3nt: TGTGCCAGCAGTGAACCCGGACAGGGAATGAACACTGAAGCTTTCTTT
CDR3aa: CASSEPGQGMNTEAFF

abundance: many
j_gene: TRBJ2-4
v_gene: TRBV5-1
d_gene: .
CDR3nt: TGCGCCAGCACCCCCGGGGAGCTAGCCAAAAACATTCAGTACTTC
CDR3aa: CASTPGELAKNIQYF

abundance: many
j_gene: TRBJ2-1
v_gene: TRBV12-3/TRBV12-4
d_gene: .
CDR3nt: TGTGCCAGCAGTTCGGGACTCGCGGGGCAGTTCTTC
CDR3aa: CASSSGLAGQFF

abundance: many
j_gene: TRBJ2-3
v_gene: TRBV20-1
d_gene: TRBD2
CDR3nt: TGCAGTGCTTCCCAGACTAGCGGGAGAACAGATACGCAGTATTTT
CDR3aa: CSASQTSGRTDTQYF

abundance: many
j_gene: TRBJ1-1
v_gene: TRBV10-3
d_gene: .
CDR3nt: TGTGCCATCAGGGAGGGACACTCGAACACTGAAGCTTTCTTT
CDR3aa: CAIREGHSNTEAFF

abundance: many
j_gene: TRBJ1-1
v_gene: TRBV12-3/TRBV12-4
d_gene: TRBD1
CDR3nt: TGTGCCAGCAGGACAGGGGGCAACACTGAAGCTTTCTTT
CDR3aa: CASRTGGNTEAFF

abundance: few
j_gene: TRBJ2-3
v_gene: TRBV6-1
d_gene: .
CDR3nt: TGTGCCAGCGAAGCTGCAGATACGCAGTATTTT
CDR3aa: CASEAADTQYF

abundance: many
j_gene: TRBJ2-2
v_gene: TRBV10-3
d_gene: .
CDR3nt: TGTGCCATCAGTGAGTCCCTACCGGGGGCTACCGGGGAGCTGTTTTTT
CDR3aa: CAISESLPGATGELFF

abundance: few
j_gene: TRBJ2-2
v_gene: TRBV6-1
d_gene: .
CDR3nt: TGTGCCAGTCGATCGCCTCGCCTGACTCAGGACTATAGGGCCGGGGAGCTGTTTTTT
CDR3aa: CASRSPRLTQDYRAGELFF

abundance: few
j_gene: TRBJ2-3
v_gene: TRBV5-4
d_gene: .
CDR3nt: TGTGCCAGCAGCTCCCTTACTACGCAGTATTTT
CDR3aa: CASSSLTTQYF